The clone carrying this TCR beta chain was observed once. Sequenced by immunoSEQ multiplex PCR; TCRdb stores in-frame clones only, minus some. The sample contains about 240,000 clones, 88% of which appear only once. The record originates from a study of blood T cell repertoires in COVID-19. The specimen sequenced was peripheral blood. This clonotype was sampled from a woman aged 25 to 39 with acute or convalescent COVID-19.

The CDR3 loop is CASSIEAGGTTDTQYF. As DNA, the CDR3 is TGTGCCAGTAGTATTGAGGCAGGGGGGACCACAGATACGCAGTATTTT. The chain combines TRBV19 with TRBJ2-3; a possible D gene is TRBD1 (7 bases). Germline CDR1 reads LNHDA; CDR2 reads SQIVND (reference sequence). Trimming took 3 bases from V and 2 from J, leaving 15 bases between them. The CDR3 has 16 amino acids.